A selection of T cell receptor beta chains follows, all from one sample in a study of blood T cell repertoires in COVID-19. The method was immunoSEQ multiplex PCR; TCRdb's version includes in-frame clones alone and lacks a portion of them. This sample yields about 400,000 clones, of which roughly 87% are seen a single time; about 2.1% belongs to the top ten. The material sequenced was PBMCs or T cells enriched from blood (not recorded which). The receptors shown here come from a woman aged 40 to 49 with acute COVID-19. Both conserved end residues are trimmed from each CDR3. Fields, in order: clone size, V gene, J gene, CDR3 protein. Clone size is shown for a subset of rows, as once, few, many or a class of expanded clone.

clone_size: NA; v_call: TRBV6-5; j_call: TRBJ1-2; cdr3_aa: ASKNTGDSGYGYT
clone_size: NA; v_call: TRBV6-5; j_call: TRBJ1-2; cdr3_aa: ASCSPTAPWQGYT
clone_size: NA; v_call: TRBV30; j_call: TRBJ2-1; cdr3_aa: AWTTRMRANEQF
clone_size: few; v_call: TRBV9; j_call: TRBJ2-3; cdr3_aa: ASSVVGLLADTQY
clone_size: NA; v_call: TRBV19; j_call: TRBJ1-3; cdr3_aa: ATSSRGNTIY
clone_size: NA; v_call: TRBV18; j_call: TRBJ1-1; cdr3_aa: ASSTGGVNTEAF
clone_size: NA; v_call: TRBV6-5; j_call: TRBJ2-7; cdr3_aa: ASSFSGAAYEQY
clone_size: once; v_call: TRBV19; j_call: TRBJ1-6; cdr3_aa: ASSIWGLSHNSPLH
clone_size: NA; v_call: TRBV4-1; j_call: TRBJ1-3; cdr3_aa: ASSQGRTAGNTIY
clone_size: NA; v_call: TRBV29-1; j_call: TRBJ2-1; cdr3_aa: SAQTSASNEQF
clone_size: NA; v_call: TRBV7-9; j_call: TRBJ1-6; cdr3_aa: ASSLVGSSSPLH
clone_size: NA; v_call: TRBV19; j_call: TRBJ2-1; cdr3_aa: ASSRWDSTYNEQF
clone_size: NA; v_call: TRBV4-1; j_call: TRBJ2-3; cdr3_aa: ASSRQGRTSGGASTDTQY
clone_size: NA; v_call: TRBV5-4; j_call: TRBJ1-1; cdr3_aa: ASRGQGETEAF
clone_size: NA; v_call: TRBV29-1; j_call: TRBJ1-1; cdr3_aa: SVARQGDTEAF
clone_size: NA; v_call: TRBV21-1; j_call: TRBJ1-2; cdr3_aa: ASSKDCIKDSGYYGYT
clone_size: NA; v_call: TRBV7-9; j_call: TRBJ2-5; cdr3_aa: ASSYPGTRKQETQY
clone_size: NA; v_call: TRBV5-6; j_call: TRBJ2-5; cdr3_aa: ASSGGGSETQY
clone_size: NA; v_call: TRBV6-5; j_call: TRBJ1-1; cdr3_aa: ASSYSSGGSRTEAF
clone_size: NA; v_call: TRBV18; j_call: TRBJ1-3; cdr3_aa: ASSNNRQGAAGNTIY
clone_size: NA; v_call: TRBV12-3/TRBV12-4; j_call: TRBJ1-5; cdr3_aa: ASSVQAGQPQH
clone_size: NA; v_call: TRBV7-9; j_call: TRBJ2-7; cdr3_aa: ASRKTGAGHEQY
clone_size: NA; v_call: TRBV15; j_call: TRBJ2-3; cdr3_aa: ATSRQGGADTQY
clone_size: NA; v_call: TRBV5-1; j_call: TRBJ2-6; cdr3_aa: ASSPTGISGANVLT
clone_size: NA; v_call: TRBV5-4; j_call: TRBJ1-2; cdr3_aa: ASSGRDRALYGYT
clone_size: NA; v_call: TRBV2; j_call: TRBJ2-3; cdr3_aa: ASSEGRGPTDTQY
clone_size: NA; v_call: TRBV27; j_call: TRBJ1-6; cdr3_aa: ASSLRGRGGSPLH
clone_size: once; v_call: TRBV5-4; j_call: TRBJ2-7; cdr3_aa: ASSLEQGGLPYEQY
clone_size: NA; v_call: TRBV10-3; j_call: TRBJ2-3; cdr3_aa: ASRENIGGADTQY
clone_size: NA; v_call: TRBV2; j_call: TRBJ1-1; cdr3_aa: ASSLSEAF
clone_size: NA; v_call: TRBV4-2; j_call: TRBJ2-7; cdr3_aa: ASSQAQSSYEQY
clone_size: NA; v_call: TRBV6-1; j_call: TRBJ1-1; cdr3_aa: ASSEALSGSNTEAF
clone_size: NA; v_call: TRBV29-1; j_call: TRBJ2-2; cdr3_aa: SGGTGLLVGELF
clone_size: once; v_call: TRBV18; j_call: TRBJ1-2; cdr3_aa: ASSLDSPPAHGYT
clone_size: NA; v_call: TRBV6-5; j_call: TRBJ2-5; cdr3_aa: ASSYARGVGRETQY
clone_size: NA; v_call: TRBV2; j_call: TRBJ1-1; cdr3_aa: ASSERQGNTEAF
clone_size: once; v_call: TRBV19; j_call: TRBJ1-5; cdr3_aa: ASKDRTGPNQPQH
clone_size: NA; v_call: TRBV14; j_call: TRBJ1-6; cdr3_aa: ASSQDTFYRGLDNSPLH
clone_size: NA; v_call: TRBV20-1; j_call: TRBJ2-7; cdr3_aa: SASTNRVSEQY
clone_size: NA; v_call: TRBV19; j_call: TRBJ2-2; cdr3_aa: ASSIGGQGAGGELF
clone_size: once; v_call: TRBV2; j_call: TRBJ1-5; cdr3_aa: ASMGGDDNQPQH
clone_size: NA; v_call: TRBV19; j_call: TRBJ1-2; cdr3_aa: ASTQTGQGYGYT
clone_size: NA; v_call: TRBV30; j_call: TRBJ2-5; cdr3_aa: AWADYQETQY